This TCR beta chain comes out of a study of Graves' ophthalmopathy and Graves' hyperthyroidism listed by TCRdb under 2018. Some background on the complete study: A patient counted as having stable hyperthyroidism if there was no progression to ophthalmopathy within 18 months of follow-up. TCR beta repertoire signatures were used to distinguish Graves' ophthalmopathy from Graves' hyperthyroidism and to predict progression to ophthalmopathy. Once sampling was done, hyperthyroidism patients were given methimazole at a starting dose of 30 mg daily, while ophthalmopathy patients were given high-dose intravenous methylprednisolone. An independent validation cohort comprised roughly 20 hyperthyroidism patients and 15 to 17 patients who later progressed from hyperthyroidism to ophthalmopathy. T-cell repertoires of thyroid tissue and blood were compared in more than five hyperthyroidism patients. In total, approximately 140 blood samples were TCR-sequenced: some 43 ophthalmopathy, approximately 75 hyperthyroidism and roughly 17 hyperthyroidism-to-ophthalmopathy patients. To explore V-J signatures distinguishing ophthalmopathy from hyperthyroidism, a discovery set of under 110 patients (about 43 ophthalmopathy, 57 stable hyperthyroidism) was enrolled.

For repertoire sequencing, TCR beta CDR3 regions were amplified from RNA transcripts. The first round of RT-PCR was done with HTBI primers and the Qiagen OneStep RT-PCR kit, and was followed by a second round of multiplex PCR, then size selection and purification. Sequencing of the libraries was carried out on an Illumina HiSeq2000 in paired-end mode with 100 bp reads. In the source study's methods: Reads were processed with SOAPnuke, discarding reads with adapters, uncalled bases, mean Phred below 15, or no exact constant-primer or identifier match. COPE v1.2.5 was used to merge the high-quality paired reads. Each unique nucleotide sequence was defined as a clonotype, and clonotypes were aligned to IMGT TRB V, D and J references with MiTCR v1.1. Analysis was restricted to V-J combinations with a frequency above 0.0001, which covered 98% to 99.2% of repertoires. For each V-J combination, a TCR clonal expansion and chaos score was defined as F50 clonal expansion divided by the chaos observed in the TCRdist matrix. Features were reduced by Welch's t-statistics and random forest to roughly 14 V-J combinations, which fed a naive Bayes classifier. The Morisita-Horn index was used to measure how similar the thyroid and blood repertoires were. Using fastp at Q25 and MiXCR, TCRdb reprocessed the public reads and kept productive beta chains. All rows with the same CDR3 protein become a single entry with the most common DNA and genes. TCRdb's processing, not the authors' own work, is the source of the V and J calls. Counted in this sample were about 590,000 distinct CDR3 sequences; 39% of them appeared once. The biggest ten clones account for 3.5% to 4.5% of the sample.

Patients with hyperthyroidism were aged 18 to 65 years, had been newly diagnosed, and had a disease duration of less than 2 months. Patients with other autoimmune diseases, uncontrolled infections, pregnancy or lactation were excluded. Diagnosis relied on clinical symptoms, serum thyroxine, TRAb, thyroid ultrasound and orbital computed tomography. Total RNA was extracted with Trizol reagent and quality-checked on an Agilent 2100 Bioanalyzer. General study outcomes and caveats: Most expanded thyroid clonotypes with a frequency above 0.001 also appeared in blood, which suggests that blood repertoires may reflect the immune response in the thyroid. In cross-validation, the 13-signature model distinguished ophthalmopathy from stable hyperthyroidism with almost 90% sensitivity and around 81% specificity, and in the test set the corresponding values were around 78% and 73%. Sample size was not statistically predetermined, and group allocation was not concealed from the investigators. In validation, the model predicted ophthalmopathy progression with about 71% sensitivity and roughly 72% specificity; fewer than 15 predicted patients were CT-confirmed with GO in a median of approximately 6.5 months.

Taken from the germline V gene, the CDR1 and CDR2 loops are SGHVS and FQNEAQ. The CDR3 numbers 15 residues from cysteine through phenylalanine. The CDR3 DNA has 45 bases and is translated from base 1. V lost 5 bases and J lost 5 bases; the stretch between them is 18 bases long. At least ten counts were recorded for this clonotype. Its target antigen remains unknown. The sample holds no much larger clone one base away, and base qualities are not on file. The source material was peripheral blood or thyroid tissue (not recorded which). The TCR originated in an adult man with Graves' hyperthyroidism. Recombination joined TRBV7-8 with TRBJ2-5; the D call could be TRBD1 or TRBD2, with each sharing 7 bases. The DNA sequence reads TGTGCCAGCAGCCCCAGGGGGGGAGCTGTGGAGACCCAGTACTTC. Its coded protein is CASSPRGGAVETQYF.